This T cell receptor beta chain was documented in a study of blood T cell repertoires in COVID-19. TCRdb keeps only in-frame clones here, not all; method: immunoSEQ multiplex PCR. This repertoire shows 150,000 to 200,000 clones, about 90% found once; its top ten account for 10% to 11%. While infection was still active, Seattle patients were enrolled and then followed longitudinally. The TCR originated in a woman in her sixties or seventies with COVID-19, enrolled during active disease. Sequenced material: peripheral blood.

The CDR3, as DNA: TGTGCCACCGTAGGACAGGGGGTTTTCACTGAAGCTTTCTTT. This encodes CATVGQGVFTEAFF. V and J are TRBV24-1 and TRBJ1-1; 10 bases fit TRBD1. This CDR3 is 14 amino acids long. After removal of 9 bases from V and 4 bases from J, the junction contained 7 bases not matched to a gene. From germline, CDR1 is KGHDR and CDR2 SFDVKD.